The clone carrying this TCR beta chain showed up just once. The ends lost 4 bases at V and 1 base at J; junction bases unmatched: 2. In germline, CDR1 is SGHRS, CDR2 YFSETQ. The length of the CDR3 is 14 residues. The entry originates in a study of blood T cell repertoires in COVID-19. Background on the study: Samples representing acute and convalescent COVID-19 were sourced from the United States, Italy and Spain. PBMCs, B-cell-depleted T cells, or T cells were the source of the cDNA or gDNA that made up the material.

In the original processing: The assay estimated nucleated cells by amplifying reference gene primers. Assay used: immunoSEQ multiplex PCR; TCRdb lists only in-frame clones, some missing. That table furnishes V, J and clone size, whereas the DNA furnished D and trimming. The sample consists of around 100,000 clones, around nine tenths of them appearing once. The clonotype comes from a man aged 45-65 years in a cohort sampled during active COVID-19. The chain carries TRBV5-1 and TRBJ2-5; 9 nucleotides match TRBD2. Sequenced sample: peripheral blood. This CDR3 reads CASSLAGSQETQYF. The CDR3 nucleotides read TGCGCCAGCAGCCTAGCGGGGTCCCAAGAGACCCAGTACTTC.